This record covers a single T cell receptor beta chain. The data derive from a study of cytomegalovirus exposure and HLA in healthy donors. This CDR3 has 14 amino acids. Germline loops: CDR1 MNHNY, CDR2 SVGAGI (reference sequence). With 5 bases removed from V and 7 bases from J, the gap between germline ends came to 14 bases. The study ran its PCR with 60 Vbeta and 13 Jbeta primers. Source study methods: Roughly 11 million shared chains were among the about 80 million unique TCR beta chains that a later analysis counted. Sequencing used immunoSEQ multiplex PCR; TCRdb keeps in-frame clones, though not all of them. Clone size and V and J calls were adopted from that table, with D and trimming inferred from the DNA. The table lists roughly 69,000 clones, roughly 67% of them singletons.

The rearrangement links TRBV6-6 to TRBJ2-2; possibly TRBD1 for D (5 bases). Sequencing input: PBMCs. This TCR was recovered from a man between 50 and 59 years old in good health and CMV-seronegative. For the CDR3, the DNA is TGTGCCAGCAGTAATCAGGGTGTTGGCGGGGAGCTGTTTTTT. This gives the protein CASSNQGVGGELFF.